These 20 T cell receptor beta chains originate from one sample sequenced in a study of siplizumab effects on memory and regulatory T cells. The assay was immunoSEQ multiplex PCR, and TCRdb's table has in-frame clones only and misses some. Seen here are approximately 90,000 clones, about 93% observed once, and the top ten hold roughly 0.3%. Material: non-Treg CD4+ T cells sorted from blood. The receptors originated from a human donor in good health.

This sequence joins TRBV9 and TRBJ1-2, with 7 bases matching TRBD1. The ends lost 4 bases at V and 2 bases at J; junction bases unmatched: 2. The germline gives CDR1 SGDLS, CDR2 YYNGEE. The CDR3 totals 13 residues. CDR3 sequence reads: CASSQGQNYGYTF. CDR3 in DNA: TGTGCCAGCAGCCAGGGACAGAACTATGGCTACACCTTC.

The chain joins TRBV19 to TRBJ2-5; D is perhaps TRBD1 (5 bases). Germline V gene sequence: CDR1 LNHDA, CDR2 SQIVND (reference sequence). CDR3 length: 13 residues. The ends were cut back, 5 bases at V and 3 bases at J, with 10 bases in the middle. DNA of the CDR3: TGTGCCAGTAGTTCCGGCAGGGAAGAGACCCAGTACTTC. It yields the protein CASSSGREETQYF.

In its sample, this clone was seen once. The chain employs TRBV14 and TRBJ1-2; D is perhaps TRBD1 (5 bases). Trimming left V 0 bases short and J 2 bases short, with 10 bases between. The CDR3 runs 15 residues. In germline, CDR1 is SGHDN, CDR2 FVKESK. The CDR3 DNA is TGTGCCAGCAGCCAAGATCGACAGCGGAACTATGGCTACACCTTC. It codes for CASSQDRQRNYGYTF.

V gene TRBV11-3 combines with J gene TRBJ1-1; weak D call: TRBD1 (5 bases). The CDR3 length is 14 residues. CDR1 is SGHNT and CDR2 is YENEEA in the germline V gene. The V gene lost 4 bases and the J gene lost 6 bases, with 15 bases spanning the gap. This CDR3 is CASSSARSTAEAFF. CDR3 sequence (DNA): TGTGCCAGCAGCTCCGCCCGATCGACAGCTGAAGCTTTCTTT.

This CDR3 is CASSQDWKGTQETQYF. In DNA, the CDR3 is TGTGCCAGCAGCCAAGACTGGAAGGGGACCCAAGAGACCCAGTACTTC. The chain carries TRBV14 and TRBJ2-5; TRBD1 or TRBD2 may be the D gene (5 bases each). Germline CDR1 reads SGHDN; CDR2 reads FVKESK. With 0 bases removed from V and 1 base from J, the gap between germline ends came to 12 bases. CDR3 length equals 16 residues.

The genes are TRBV7-3 and TRBJ2-1; D assignment may be TRBD1 or TRBD2 (6 bases each). The germline gives CDR1 SGHTA, CDR2 FQGTGA. This CDR3 region has 13 residues. Between the trimmed V and J ends, which lost 5 bases and 10 bases, there was a span of 15 bases. The CDR3 loop reads CASSQSIGGEQFF. The CDR3 DNA is TGTGCCAGCAGCCAGTCGATCGGGGGCGAGCAGTTCTTC. The entire variable domain, with the rest obtained from reference TRBV7-3 and TRBJ2-1, is as follows: GAGVSQTPSNKVTEKGKYVELRCDPISGHTALYWYRQSLGQGPEFLIYFQGTGAADDSGLPNDRFFAVRPEGSVSTLKIQRTERGDSAVYLCASSQSIGGEQFFGPGTRLTVL.

The rearrangement links TRBV30 to TRBJ2-5, with 7 bases that match TRBD1. The J call may not be correct, given that the DNA end is closer to TRBJ2-7. Germline assignment: CDR1 GTSNPN and CDR2 SVGIG (reference sequence). This CDR3 is built from 13 residues. CDR3 DNA: TGTGCCTGGGCTCGGGACAGATCCTACGAGCAGTACTTC. Residues: CAWARDRSYEQYF.

This chain's CDR3 is CASRPNGGYEQYF. The CDR3 coding sequence is TGTGCCAGCAGACCGAACGGGGGCTACGAGCAGTACTTC. V usage is TRBV6-6 and J usage is TRBJ2-7; perhaps TRBD2 as D (6 bases). This CDR3 has 13 residues. Trimming stripped 6 bases from V and 3 bases from J, with 12 bases between. CDR1 is MNHNY and CDR2 is SVGAGI in the germline V gene (reference sequence).

The chain links TRBV2 to TRBJ2-3; D gene uncertain. CDR1 is SNHLY and CDR2 is FYNNEI in the germline V gene. The CDR3 extends over 13 amino acids. V lost 4 bases to trimming and J lost 4 bases, with 9 bases between them. This chain's CDR3 is CASSAMAPDTQYF. The CDR3 nucleotides are TGTGCCAGCAGTGCCATGGCCCCAGATACGCAGTATTTT.

The chain recombines TRBV7-3 with TRBJ2-1; weak D call: TRBD2 (6 bases). The germline V gene encodes CDR1 SGHTA and CDR2 FQGTGA. The germline V and J ends were trimmed by 4 bases and 10 bases, with 14 bases remaining between them. The CDR3 runs 13 residues. CDR3 region: CASSSTSVGEQFF. For the CDR3, the DNA is TGTGCCAGCAGCTCGACTAGTGTCGGGGAGCAGTTCTTC.

This chain connects TRBV7-8 to TRBJ1-2; 10 positions match TRBD1. Per germline, CDR1 SGHVS and CDR2 FQNEAQ. J was trimmed by 5 bases and V by 5 bases; bases with no gene match: 23. The CDR3 is 20 residues long. The CDR3 DNA is TGTGCCAGCAGCCGGATAAAAACTACGACAGGGGGCGAGGGACCATATGGCTACACCTTC. Translation: CASSRIKTTTGGEGPYGYTF.

The V call is TRBV30, the J call TRBJ1-5; D not resolved. Per the germline V gene, CDR1 is GTSNPN and CDR2 is SVGIG (reference sequence). V dropped 0 bases and J dropped 0 bases, with 18 bases sitting between them. The length of the CDR3 is 18 residues. The CDR3 protein is CAWSVVPVGPGSNQPQHF. DNA for the CDR3: TGTGCCTGGAGTGTAGTTCCAGTCGGGCCAGGTAGCAATCAGCCCCAGCATTTT. Full variable domain (outside the CDR3, taken from reference TRBV30 and TRBJ1-5): SQTIHQWPATLVQPVGSPLSLECTVEGTSNPNLYWYRQAAGRGLQLLFYSVGIGQISSEVPQNLSASRPQDRQFILSSKKLLLSDSGFYLCAWSVVPVGPGSNQPQHFGDGTRLSIL.

This sequence joins TRBV4-1 and TRBJ1-1, with D possibly matching TRBD1 (6 bases). Looked up from germline, CDR1 is MGHRA and CDR2 is YSYEKL. The CDR3 is made up of 12 amino acids. Trimming left V 0 bases short and J 10 bases short, with 9 bases between. This CDR3 is CASSQDRGLAFF. The CDR3 coding sequence is TGCGCCAGCAGCCAAGACAGGGGTTTAGCTTTCTTT.

The chain recombines TRBV14 with TRBJ1-3; D unresolved. Germline CDR1 SGHDN, CDR2 FVKESK. The V end lost 5 bases, the J end lost 1 base, and 12 bases lay between the germline ends. This CDR3 is 15 amino acids long. DNA for the CDR3: TGTGCCAGCAGCTCGAGGACTAATTCTGGAAACACCATATATTTT. This translates into CASSSRTNSGNTIYF.

The rearrangement uses TRBV30 and TRBJ1-2; 7 bases agree with TRBD1. CDR1 and CDR2 (germline): GTSNPN, SVGIG (reference sequence). J gave up 3 bases and V 4 bases, and 2 bases lay outside the gene matches. This CDR3 contains 12 residues. CDR3 residues: CAWNQGDYGYTF. CDR3 coding DNA: TGTGCCTGGAATCAGGGGGACTATGGCTACACCTTC.

This clone was seen only once. The chain couples TRBV2 to TRBJ2-7; 12 positions agree with TRBD1. V gave up 6 bases and J gave up 4 bases; unmatched junction bases: 4. Germline V gene data show CDR1 as SNHLY and CDR2 as FYNNEI. CDR3 length: 14 amino acids. The CDR3 protein is CASRGTGGLYEQYF. The CDR3 region has the DNA TGTGCCAGCAGGGGGACAGGGGGCTTGTACGAGCAGTACTTC.

The sample holds one count of this clone. The chain is built from TRBV7-2 and TRBJ2-5; 7 bases map to TRBD1. The CDR3 covers 14 residues. J was trimmed by 2 bases and V by 5 bases; bases with no gene match: 5. Germline CDR1 reads SGHTA; CDR2 reads FQGNSA. The CDR3 DNA follows: TGTGCCAGCAGCCGGGACAGAGCTCAAGAGACCCAGTACTTC. Amino acids: CASSRDRAQETQYF. The whole variable domain, filled in from reference TRBV7-2 and TRBJ2-5, reads GAGVSQSPSNKVTEKGKDVELRCDPISGHTALYWYRQSLGQGLEFLIYFQGNSAPDKSGLPSDRFSAERTGGSVSTLTIQRTQQEDSAVYLCASSRDRAQETQYFGPGTRLLVL.

The chain has TRBV5-4 and TRBJ2-5, with 10 bases matching TRBD2. The CDR3 has 16 amino acids. V lost 3 bases to trimming and J lost 5 bases; unmatched junction nucleotides: 10. Germline CDR1 SGHNT, CDR2 YYREEE (reference sequence). This CDR3 reads CASSSGAGGLLETQYF. The CDR3 nucleotides read TGTGCCAGCAGCTCGGGAGCGGGAGGGTTATTGGAGACCCAGTACTTC.

The V gene is TRBV5-1, the J gene TRBJ1-2; D not certain. CDR1 SGHRS and CDR2 YFSETQ come from the germline V gene. V was clipped by 1 base and J by 2 bases, with 9 bases between them. This CDR3 spans 14 amino acids. CDR3 sequence reads: CASSLLTGNYGYTF. CDR3 DNA sequence: TGCGCCAGCAGCTTGCTTACCGGGAACTATGGCTACACCTTC.

The chain has TRBV9 and TRBJ1-1, with D maybe TRBD1 (5 bases). The CDR3 is 15 residues long. V lost 4 bases to trimming and J lost 3 bases, with 16 bases between them. Germline CDR1 and CDR2: SGDLS and YYNGEE. The CDR3 loop is CASSPPSLGDTEAFF. DNA of the CDR3: TGTGCCAGCAGCCCCCCAAGTTTGGGGGACACTGAAGCTTTCTTT.